This TCR beta chain was observed in a study of T cell repertoires in cytomegalovirus infection. The wider study: An indication of both CMV infection and matching HLA type came from public TCR beta signatures. Findings of the study overall: Dominant in the ex vivo response were TCR beta clonotypes restricted by HLA-C and specific for CMV. People with CMV and the relevant HLA were identified by cumulative public TCR beta family frequency.

The CDR3 is 14 residues long. The V and J ends lost 5 bases and 4 bases respectively, with 14 bases between them. Germline V gene sequence: CDR1 SGHVT, CDR2 SQSDAQ. Comment on this clonotype: Its cognate antigen is unknown.

TCRdb itself ran the reads through MiXCR, one entry per CDR3 protein. The sample includes hundreds of thousands of distinct CDR3 sequences, 20% to 25% of them seen just once. The chain uses TRBV7-4 and TRBJ2-5, with D possibly being TRBD1 (6 bases). The receptor's source is a human donor in good health (CMV status not recorded). Some clones in this sample may be carry-over from other donors' samples. The sequenced material came from CD8+ T cells from PBMCs. CDR3 amino acids: CASSEARGSETQYF. Written as DNA, the CDR3 is TGTGCCAGCAGCGAGGCCAGGGGCTCAGAGACCCAGTACTTC.